These 8 T cell receptor beta chains were all obtained from the same sample, sequenced in a study of vaccination and CD4 T cells after COVID-19. The Oncomine TCR Beta short-read assay was what sequenced the DNA obtained from cultured CD4+ T cells. TCRdb ran MiXCR on the PCR reads and lists one entry per CDR3 protein. The data contain 20,000 to 25,000 distinct CDR3 sequences, 46% of them singletons. No antigen has been assigned to these receptors. Time point indicated: late sampling 161 to 241 days after vaccination in a few convalescent patients. Specified treatment: roughly 10-day PBMC culture with coronavirus spike peptide pools or control peptides (ViraFEST assay). This specimen was CD4+ T cells from blood, cultured in vitro, taken about 7 months after SARS-CoV-2 vaccination. These receptors were collected from a human donor who had recovered from COVID-19.

The V call is TRBV24-1, the J call TRBJ2-7, with D perhaps TRBD1 (6 bases). Germline V gives CDR1 KGHDR, CDR2 SFDVKD. V was pared by 2 bases and J by 7 bases, with 14 bases between. The length of the CDR3 is 14 residues. This CDR3 reads CATSDSGQPKEQYF. In nucleotides, the CDR3 is TGTGCCACCAGTGATTCAGGACAGCCTAAGGAGCAGTACTTC.

This clonotype was counted a few times. The rearrangement joins TRBV20-1 to TRBJ1-6; tentative D call: TRBD1 (5 bases). The CDR3 extends over 16 amino acids. V lost 0 bases, J lost 1 base, and 10 bases lay in between. Germline CDR1 reads DFQATT; CDR2 reads SNEGSKA (reference sequence). Here the CDR3 reads CSAREAQGSYNSPLHF. The CDR3 DNA sequence: TGCAGTGCTAGAGAGGCCCAGGGTTCCTATAATTCACCCCTCCACTTT.

The chain is built from TRBV25-1 and TRBJ2-5, with 8 positions matching TRBD2. With 4 bases clipped from V and 0 bases from J, the junction kept 7 bases outside the gene matches. There are 16 residues in the CDR3. Per the germline V gene, CDR1 is MGHDK and CDR2 is SYGVNS. The CDR3 DNA sequence: TGTGCCAGCAGTGGGGGTTTAGCGGGGAACCAAGAGACCCAGTACTTC. It yields the protein CASSGGLAGNQETQYF.

The genes are TRBV29-1 and TRBJ1-1, with no clear D. CDR3 length: 11 residues. The V end was cut by 7 bases, the J end by 7 bases, with 13 bases between. CDR1 SQVTM and CDR2 ANQGSEA come from the germline V gene. Written as DNA, the CDR3 is TGCAGCGCTAGGACGGAAGTTGAAGCTTTCTTT. Translated, it gives CSARTEVEAFF.

This clonotype was counted only a few times. The chain couples TRBV20-1 to TRBJ1-2, with a weak D call TRBD1 (6 bases). The germline V gene encodes CDR1 DFQATT and CDR2 SNEGSKA (reference sequence). This CDR3 comprises 14 residues. Trimming stripped 8 bases from V and 8 bases from J, with 24 bases between. CDR3 residues: CSSTKGHPLEGYTF. CDR3 bases: TGCAGTTCCACCAAGGGACACCCTCTGGAGGGCTACACCTTC.

This clonotype qualifies as medium-sized (0.01 to 0.1%). This chain links TRBV15 with TRBJ2-5; TRBD1 agrees at 9 bases. The CDR3 is 14 amino acids. From germline, CDR1 is LNHNV and CDR2 YYDKDF (reference sequence). After removal of 3 bases from V and 3 bases from J, the junction contained 2 bases not matched to a gene. The CDR3 here is CATSRGDREETQYF. The DNA for the CDR3 is TGTGCCACCAGCAGGGGGGACAGGGAAGAGACCCAGTACTTC.

This chain connects TRBV7-3 to TRBJ2-7; the D gene could be TRBD1 or TRBD2 (5 bases each). Trimming removed 1 base from V and 5 bases from J, with 15 bases in between. Germline CDR1 is SGHTA and CDR2 is FQGTGA. This CDR3 has 15 amino acids. CDR3 DNA: TGTGCCAGCAGCTTAATGGGGCTGCCCGGGGACGAGCAGTACTTC. Amino acids: CASSLMGLPGDEQYF. The entire variable domain, with the rest obtained from reference TRBV7-3 and TRBJ2-7, is as follows: GAGVSQTPSNKVTEKGKYVELRCDPISGHTALYWYRQSLGQGPEFLIYFQGTGAADDSGLPNDRFFAVRPEGSVSTLKIQRTERGDSAVYLCASSLMGLPGDEQYFGPGTRLTVT.

This chain connects TRBV6-1 to TRBJ2-7, with D perhaps matching TRBD1 (6 bases). CDR1 MNHNS and CDR2 SASEGT come from the germline V gene. V lost 0 bases, J lost 3 bases, and 12 bases lay in between. CDR3 length: 15 amino acids. The CDR3 protein is CASSEAGAGGYEQYF. CDR3 nucleotides: TGTGCCAGCAGTGAAGCGGGGGCCGGTGGCTACGAGCAGTACTTC.